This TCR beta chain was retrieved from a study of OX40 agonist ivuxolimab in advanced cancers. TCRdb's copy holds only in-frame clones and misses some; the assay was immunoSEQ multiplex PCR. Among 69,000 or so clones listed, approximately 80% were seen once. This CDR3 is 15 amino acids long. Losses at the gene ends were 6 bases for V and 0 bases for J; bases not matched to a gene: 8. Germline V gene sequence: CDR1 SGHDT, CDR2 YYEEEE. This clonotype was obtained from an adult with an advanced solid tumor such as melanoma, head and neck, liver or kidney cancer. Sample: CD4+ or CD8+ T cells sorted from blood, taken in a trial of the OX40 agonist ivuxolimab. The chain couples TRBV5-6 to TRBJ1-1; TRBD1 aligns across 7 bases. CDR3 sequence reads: CASTEQGTMNTEAFF. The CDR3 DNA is TGTGCCAGCACCGAACAGGGGACCATGAACACTGAAGCTTTCTTT.